This T cell receptor beta chain appears in the sequencing data of a study of T cell responses to AZD1222 COVID-19 vaccine. Study observations and caveats: There were mostly white British donors and more females than males, and clonal diversity was possibly underestimated.

Method: immunoSEQ multiplex PCR; TCRdb's copy keeps in-frame clones and lacks some. The table has 150,000 to 200,000 clones, just over 90% seen once. Trimming stripped 3 bases from V and 6 bases from J, with 14 bases between. The CDR3 is made up of 14 amino acids. The germline gives CDR1 SEHNR, CDR2 FQNEAQ (reference sequence). As regards this clone: Its antigen is unknown.

This specimen was peripheral blood, taken on day 0 of AZD1222 vaccination. The clonotype originates from an adult in good health. The V gene is TRBV7-9, the J gene TRBJ1-1, with D hard to call. As DNA, the CDR3 is TGTGCCAGCAGCTTCCAGCTAAACCCCGCTGAAGCTTTCTTT. Protein product: CASSFQLNPAEAFF.